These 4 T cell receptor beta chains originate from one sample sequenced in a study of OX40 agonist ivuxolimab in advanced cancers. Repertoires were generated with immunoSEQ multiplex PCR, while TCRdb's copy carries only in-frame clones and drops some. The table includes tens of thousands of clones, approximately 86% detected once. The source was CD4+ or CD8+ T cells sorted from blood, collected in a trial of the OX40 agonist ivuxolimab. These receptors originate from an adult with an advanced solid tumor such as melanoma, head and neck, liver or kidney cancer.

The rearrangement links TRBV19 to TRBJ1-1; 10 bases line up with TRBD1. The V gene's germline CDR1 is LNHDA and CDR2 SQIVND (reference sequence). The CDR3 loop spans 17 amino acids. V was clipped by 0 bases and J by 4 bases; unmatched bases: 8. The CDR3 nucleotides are TGTGCCAGTAGTATAGATCGGGACAGGGGAGTCGGCACTGAAGCTTTCTTT. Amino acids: CASSIDRDRGVGTEAFF. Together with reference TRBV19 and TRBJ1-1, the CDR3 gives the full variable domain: DGGITQSPKYLFRKEGQNVTLSCEQNLNHDAMYWYRQDPGQGLRLIYYSQIVNDFQKGDIAEGYSVSREKKESFPLTVTSAQKNPTAFYLCASSIDRDRGVGTEAFFGQGTRLTVV.

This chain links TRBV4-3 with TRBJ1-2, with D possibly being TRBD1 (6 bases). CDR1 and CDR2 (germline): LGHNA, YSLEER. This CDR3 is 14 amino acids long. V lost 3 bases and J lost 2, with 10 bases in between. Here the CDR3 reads CASSQARGNYGYTF. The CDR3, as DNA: TGCGCCAGCAGCCAGGCCAGGGGAAACTATGGCTACACCTTC.

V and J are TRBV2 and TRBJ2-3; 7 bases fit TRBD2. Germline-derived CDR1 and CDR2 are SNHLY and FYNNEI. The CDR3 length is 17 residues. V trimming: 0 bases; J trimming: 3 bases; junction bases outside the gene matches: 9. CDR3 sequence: CASSEAKAGEVTDTQYF. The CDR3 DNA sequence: TGTGCCAGCAGTGAAGCTAAGGCGGGAGAGGTGACAGATACGCAGTATTTT.

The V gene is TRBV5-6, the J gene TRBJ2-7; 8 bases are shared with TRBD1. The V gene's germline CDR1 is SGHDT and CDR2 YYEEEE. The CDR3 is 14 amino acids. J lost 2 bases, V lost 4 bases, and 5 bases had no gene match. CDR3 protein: CASSTDRVPYEQYF. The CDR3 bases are TGTGCCAGCAGCACGGACAGGGTCCCCTACGAGCAGTACTTC.